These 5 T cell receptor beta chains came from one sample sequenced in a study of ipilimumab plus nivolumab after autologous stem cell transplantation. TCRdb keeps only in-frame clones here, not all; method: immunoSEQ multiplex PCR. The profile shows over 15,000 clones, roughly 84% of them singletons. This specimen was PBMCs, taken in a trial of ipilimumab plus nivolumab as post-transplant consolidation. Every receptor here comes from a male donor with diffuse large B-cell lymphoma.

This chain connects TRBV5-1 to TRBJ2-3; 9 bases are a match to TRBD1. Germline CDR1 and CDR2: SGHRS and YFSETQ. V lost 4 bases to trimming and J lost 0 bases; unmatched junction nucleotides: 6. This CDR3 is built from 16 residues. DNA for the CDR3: TGCGCCAGCAGCCTCGGACAGGGGTTGAGCACAGATACGCAGTATTTT. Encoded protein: CASSLGQGLSTDTQYF.

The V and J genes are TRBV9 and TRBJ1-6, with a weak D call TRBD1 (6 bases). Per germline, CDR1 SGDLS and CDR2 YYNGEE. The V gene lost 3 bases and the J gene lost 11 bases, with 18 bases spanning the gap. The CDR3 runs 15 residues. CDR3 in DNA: TGTGCCAGCAGCGCGGACAGTCAAGGTATCGCACCCCTCCACTTT. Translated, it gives CASSADSQGIAPLHF.

The CDR3: CASSPPGGYGYTF. In nucleotides, the CDR3 is TGCGCCAGCAGCCCACCCGGGGGCTATGGCTACACCTTC. The V gene is TRBV5-1, the J gene TRBJ1-2; tentatively, D is TRBD1 (5 bases). V shed 4 bases and J shed 4 bases, with 11 bases lying between them. This CDR3 is 13 amino acids long. Germline CDR1 reads SGHRS; CDR2 reads YFSETQ.

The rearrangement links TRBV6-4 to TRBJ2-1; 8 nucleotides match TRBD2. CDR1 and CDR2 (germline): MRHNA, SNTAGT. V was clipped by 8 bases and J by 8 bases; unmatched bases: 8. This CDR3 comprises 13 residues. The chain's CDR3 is CASAIEREHEQFF. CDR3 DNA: TGTGCCAGCGCGATTGAGCGGGAGCATGAGCAGTTCTTC.

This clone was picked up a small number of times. The CDR3 loop reads CASSQELESSPLHF. CDR3 DNA sequence: TGTGCCAGCAGCCAAGAATTGGAGTCATCACCCCTCCACTTT. This sequence joins TRBV4-2 and TRBJ1-6; D gene uncertain. The CDR3 covers 14 residues. Germline V lookup: CDR1 LGHNA, CDR2 YNFKEQ. Trimming left V 0 bases short and J 10 bases short, with 10 bases between.